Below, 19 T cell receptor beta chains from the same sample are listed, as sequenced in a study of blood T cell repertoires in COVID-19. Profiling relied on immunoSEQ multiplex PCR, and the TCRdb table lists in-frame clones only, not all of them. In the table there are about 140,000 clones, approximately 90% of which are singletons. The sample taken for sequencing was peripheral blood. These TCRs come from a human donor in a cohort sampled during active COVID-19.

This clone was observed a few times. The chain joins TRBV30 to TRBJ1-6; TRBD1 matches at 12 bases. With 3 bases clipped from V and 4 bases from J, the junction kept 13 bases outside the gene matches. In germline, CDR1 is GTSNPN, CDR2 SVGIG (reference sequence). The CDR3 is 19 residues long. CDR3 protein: CAWRGDRGRGVGYNSPLHF. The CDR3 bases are TGTGCCTGGAGGGGGGACAGGGGGCGAGGAGTCGGATATAATTCACCCCTCCACTTT.

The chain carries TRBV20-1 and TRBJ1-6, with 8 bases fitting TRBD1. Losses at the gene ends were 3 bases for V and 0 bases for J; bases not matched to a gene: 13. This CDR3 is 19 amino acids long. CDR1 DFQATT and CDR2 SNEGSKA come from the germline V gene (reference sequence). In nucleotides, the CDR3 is TGCAGTGCTAGTGGCAGGGGGCGTACTCCGAGCTCCTATAATTCACCCCTCCACTTT. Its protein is CSASGRGRTPSSYNSPLHF.

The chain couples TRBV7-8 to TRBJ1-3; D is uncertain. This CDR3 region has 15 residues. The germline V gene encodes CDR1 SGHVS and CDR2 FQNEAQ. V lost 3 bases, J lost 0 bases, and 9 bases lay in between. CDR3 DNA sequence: TGTGCCAGCAGCTTGCTCACGGGCTCTGGAAACACCATATATTTT. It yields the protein CASSLLTGSGNTIYF.

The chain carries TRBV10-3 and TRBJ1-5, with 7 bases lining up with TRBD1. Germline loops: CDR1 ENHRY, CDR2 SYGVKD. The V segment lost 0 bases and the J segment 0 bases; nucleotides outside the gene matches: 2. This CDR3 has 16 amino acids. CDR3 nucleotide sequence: TGTGCCATCAGTGAGTCGACAGGGCTTAGCAATCAGCCCCAGCATTTT. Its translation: CAISESTGLSNQPQHF.

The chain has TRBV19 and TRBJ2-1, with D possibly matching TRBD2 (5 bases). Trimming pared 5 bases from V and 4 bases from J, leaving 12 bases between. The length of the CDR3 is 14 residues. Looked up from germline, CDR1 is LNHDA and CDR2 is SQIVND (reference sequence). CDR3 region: CASSVHGIYNEQFF. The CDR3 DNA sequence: TGTGCCAGTAGTGTCCACGGGATTTACAATGAGCAGTTCTTC. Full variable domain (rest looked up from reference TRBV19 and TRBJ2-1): DGGITQSPKYLFRKEGQNVTLSCEQNLNHDAMYWYRQDPGQGLRLIYYSQIVNDFQKGDIAEGYSVSREKKESFPLTVTSAQKNPTAFYLCASSVHGIYNEQFFGPGTRLTVL.

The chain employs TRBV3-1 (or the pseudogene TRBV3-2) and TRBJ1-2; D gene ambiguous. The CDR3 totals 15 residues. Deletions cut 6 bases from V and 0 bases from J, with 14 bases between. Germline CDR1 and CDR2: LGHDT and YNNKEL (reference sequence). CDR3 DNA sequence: TGTGCCAGCAGTCCCGTGGGAGGAGCTAACTATGGCTACACCTTC. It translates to CASSPVGGANYGYTF.

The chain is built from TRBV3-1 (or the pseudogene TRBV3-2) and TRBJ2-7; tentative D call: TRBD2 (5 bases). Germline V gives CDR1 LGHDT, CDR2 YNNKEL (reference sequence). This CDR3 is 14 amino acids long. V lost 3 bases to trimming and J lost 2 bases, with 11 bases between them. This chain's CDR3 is CASSHEGLTYEQYF. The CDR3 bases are TGTGCCAGCAGCCACGAAGGACTGACCTACGAGCAGTACTTC.

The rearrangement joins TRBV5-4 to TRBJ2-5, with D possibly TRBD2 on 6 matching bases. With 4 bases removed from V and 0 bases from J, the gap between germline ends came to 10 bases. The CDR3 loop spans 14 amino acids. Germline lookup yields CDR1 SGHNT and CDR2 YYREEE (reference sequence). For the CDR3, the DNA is TGTGCCAGCAGCCCCGGGGGAGACCAAGAGACCCAGTACTTC. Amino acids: CASSPGGDQETQYF.

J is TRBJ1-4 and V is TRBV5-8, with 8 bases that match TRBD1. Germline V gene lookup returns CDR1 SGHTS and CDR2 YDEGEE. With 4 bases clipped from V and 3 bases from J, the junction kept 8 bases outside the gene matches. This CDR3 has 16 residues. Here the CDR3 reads CASSLFTGGANEKLFF. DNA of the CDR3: TGTGCCAGCAGCCTCTTTACAGGGGGGGCTAATGAAAAACTGTTTTTT.

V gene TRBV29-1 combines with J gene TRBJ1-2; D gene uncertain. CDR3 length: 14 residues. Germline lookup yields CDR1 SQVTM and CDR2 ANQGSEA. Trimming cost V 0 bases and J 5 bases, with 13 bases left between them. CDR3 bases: TGCAGCGTTGAAGATAACACCCGATATTATGGCTACACCTTC. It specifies CSVEDNTRYYGYTF.

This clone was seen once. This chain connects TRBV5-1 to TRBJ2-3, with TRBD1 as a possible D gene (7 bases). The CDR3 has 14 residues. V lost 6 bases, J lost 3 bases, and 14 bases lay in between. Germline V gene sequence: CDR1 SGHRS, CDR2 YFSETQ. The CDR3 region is CASTSRGATDTQYF. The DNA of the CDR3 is TGCGCCAGCACTTCCAGGGGGGCGACAGATACGCAGTATTTT.

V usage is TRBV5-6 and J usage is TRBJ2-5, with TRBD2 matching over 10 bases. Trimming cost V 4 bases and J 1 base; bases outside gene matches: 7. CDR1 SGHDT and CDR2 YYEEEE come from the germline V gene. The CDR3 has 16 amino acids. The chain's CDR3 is CASSPTSGEPQETQYF. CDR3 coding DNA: TGTGCCAGCAGCCCTACTAGCGGGGAGCCCCAAGAGACCCAGTACTTC.

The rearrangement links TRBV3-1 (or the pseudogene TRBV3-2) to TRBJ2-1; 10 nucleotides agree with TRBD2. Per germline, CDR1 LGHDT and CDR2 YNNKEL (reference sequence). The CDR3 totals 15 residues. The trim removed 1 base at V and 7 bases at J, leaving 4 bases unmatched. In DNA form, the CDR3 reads TGTGCCAGCAGCCAAGGGGCTAGCGGGGGTAATGAGCAGTTCTTC. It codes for CASSQGASGGNEQFF.

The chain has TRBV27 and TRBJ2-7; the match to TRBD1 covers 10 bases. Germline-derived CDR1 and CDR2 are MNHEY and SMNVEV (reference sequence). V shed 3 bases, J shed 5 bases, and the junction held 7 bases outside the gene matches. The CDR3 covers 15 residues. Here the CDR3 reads CASSFFDRGLNEQYF. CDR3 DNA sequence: TGTGCCAGCAGTTTTTTTGACAGGGGGCTCAACGAGCAGTACTTC.

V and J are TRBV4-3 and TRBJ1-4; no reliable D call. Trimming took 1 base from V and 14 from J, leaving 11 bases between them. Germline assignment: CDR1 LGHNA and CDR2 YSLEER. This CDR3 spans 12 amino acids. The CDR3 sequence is CASSQVGGRLFF. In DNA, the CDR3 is TGCGCCAGCAGCCAAGTAGGCGGGAGGCTGTTTTTT.

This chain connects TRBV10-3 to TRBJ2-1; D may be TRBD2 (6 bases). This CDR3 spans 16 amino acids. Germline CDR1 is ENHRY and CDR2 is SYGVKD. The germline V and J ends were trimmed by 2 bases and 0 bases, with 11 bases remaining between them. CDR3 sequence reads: CAISETSSRSYNEQFF. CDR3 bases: TGTGCCATCAGTGAGACTAGCTCCCGCTCCTACAATGAGCAGTTCTTC.

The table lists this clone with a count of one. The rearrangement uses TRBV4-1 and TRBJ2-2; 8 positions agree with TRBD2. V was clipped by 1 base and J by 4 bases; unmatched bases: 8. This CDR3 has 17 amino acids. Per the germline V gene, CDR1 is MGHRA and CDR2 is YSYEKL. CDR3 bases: TGCGCCAGCAGCCAAGCGTTGCGGGGGGCCGGCACCGGGGAGCTGTTTTTT. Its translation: CASSQALRGAGTGELFF.

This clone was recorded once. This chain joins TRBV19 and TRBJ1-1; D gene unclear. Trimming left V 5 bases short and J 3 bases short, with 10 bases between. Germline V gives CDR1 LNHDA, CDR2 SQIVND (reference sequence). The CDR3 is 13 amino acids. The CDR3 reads CASSSPPDTEAFF. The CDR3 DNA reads TGTGCCAGTAGTTCCCCTCCCGACACTGAAGCTTTCTTT.

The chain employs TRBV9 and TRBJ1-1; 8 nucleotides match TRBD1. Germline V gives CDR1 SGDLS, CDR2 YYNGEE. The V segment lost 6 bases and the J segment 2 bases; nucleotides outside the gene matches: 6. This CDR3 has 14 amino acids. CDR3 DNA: TGTGCCAGCATCTTTGACAGGGGAAACACTGAAGCTTTCTTT. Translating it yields CASIFDRGNTEAFF.